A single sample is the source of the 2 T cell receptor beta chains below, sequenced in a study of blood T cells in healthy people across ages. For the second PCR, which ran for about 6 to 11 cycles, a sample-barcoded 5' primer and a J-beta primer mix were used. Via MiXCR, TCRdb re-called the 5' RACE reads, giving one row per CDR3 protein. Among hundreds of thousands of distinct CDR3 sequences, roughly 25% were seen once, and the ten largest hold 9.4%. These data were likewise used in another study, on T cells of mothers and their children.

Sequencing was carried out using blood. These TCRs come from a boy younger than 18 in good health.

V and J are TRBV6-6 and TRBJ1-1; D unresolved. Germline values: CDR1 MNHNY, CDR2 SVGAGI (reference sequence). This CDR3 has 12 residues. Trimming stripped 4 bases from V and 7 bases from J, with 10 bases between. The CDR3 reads CASSSMGDEAFF. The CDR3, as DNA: TGTGCCAGCAGTTCTATGGGTGATGAAGCTTTCTTT.

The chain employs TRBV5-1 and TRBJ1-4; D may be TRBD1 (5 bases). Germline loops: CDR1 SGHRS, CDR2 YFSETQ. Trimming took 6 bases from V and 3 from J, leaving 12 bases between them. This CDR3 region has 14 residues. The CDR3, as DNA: TGCGCCAGCAAAGAGGACATCCCTAATGAAAAACTGTTTTTT. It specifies CASKEDIPNEKLFF.